This T cell receptor (beta chain) stems from a study of cytomegalovirus exposure and HLA in healthy donors. Study-wide points: Reports credit the classifier with highly specific, highly sensitive diagnosis of cytomegalovirus status. Reportedly, HLA-A and HLA-B alleles of most subjects were accurately predicted from TCR beta.

With 60 Vbeta and 13 Jbeta primers, the PCR was carried out. Repertoires were generated with immunoSEQ multiplex PCR, while TCRdb's copy carries only in-frame clones and drops some. The sample includes some 120,000 clones, about three quarters of them seen just once. In this sample, this clone turned up once. Its antigen remains unidentified. The CDR3 loop spans 15 amino acids. CDR1 is LGHNA, CDR2 YNFKEQ, per germline. V shed 1 base and J 6 bases; nucleotides not matched to a gene: 1. Sequencing was performed on PBMCs. The TCR originated in a man between 25 and 39 years old in good health and CMV-seronegative. The chain is built from TRBV4-2 and TRBJ2-1, with TRBD2 identical over 12 bases. This CDR3 reads CASSQGTSGANEQFF. For the CDR3, the DNA is TGTGCCAGCAGCCAAGGGACTAGCGGGGCCAATGAGCAGTTCTTC.